What follows describes a single T cell receptor beta chain. This record belongs to a study of long-term antiretroviral therapy in people with HIV. CDR3 length: 11 residues. V was trimmed by 0 bases and J by 2 bases, leaving 1 base between them. Germline-derived CDR1 and CDR2 are SQVTM and ANQGSEA. Sequencing used immunoSEQ v3.0 at survey level. Profiled with immunoSEQ multiplex PCR; TCRdb holds only in-frame clones, not every one. The sample contains more than 30,000 clones, 70% to 80% of which appear only once. Specimen: unsorted PBMCs, collected 1.9 years after starting antiretroviral therapy. The chain links TRBV29-1 to TRBJ1-2; D not certain. This clonotype originated in a man aged 18-30 years with HIV. In DNA, the CDR3 is TGCAGCGTTGAAGAAAACTATGGCTACACCTTC. Encoded protein: CSVEENYGYTF. Based on the CDR3 plus reference TRBV29-1 and TRBJ1-2, the full variable domain is SAVISQKPSRDICQRGTSLTIQCQVDSQVTMMFWYRQQPGQSLTLIATANQGSEATYESGFVIDKFPISRPNLTFSTLTVSNMSPEDSSIYLCSVEENYGYTFGSGTRLTVV.